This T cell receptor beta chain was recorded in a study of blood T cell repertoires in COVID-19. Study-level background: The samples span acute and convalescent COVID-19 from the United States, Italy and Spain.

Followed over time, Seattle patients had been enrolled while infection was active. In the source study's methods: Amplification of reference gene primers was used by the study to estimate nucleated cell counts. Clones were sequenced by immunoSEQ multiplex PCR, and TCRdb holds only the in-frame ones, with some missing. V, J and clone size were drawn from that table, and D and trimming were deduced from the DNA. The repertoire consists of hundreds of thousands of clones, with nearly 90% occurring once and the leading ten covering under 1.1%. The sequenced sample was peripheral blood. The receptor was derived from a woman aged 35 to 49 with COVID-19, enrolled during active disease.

The CDR3 DNA sequence: TGTGCCTTTCAAGGGGGGGGAGGGAACACTGAAGCTTTCTTT. Amino acid sequence: CAFQGGGGNTEAFF. The gene calls are TRBV30 and TRBJ1-1, with D possibly matching TRBD1 (6 bases). Germline V CDR1 and CDR2: GTSNPN, SVGIG (reference sequence). Trimming took 7 bases from V and 1 from J, leaving 16 bases between them. This CDR3 comprises 14 residues.